The subject of this entry is one T cell receptor (beta chain). This sample is part of a study of tumor-infiltrating lymphocytes in primary liver carcinoma. V was clipped by 2 bases and J by 6 bases, with 11 bases between them. Germline CDR1 WSHSY, CDR2 SAAADI. The length of the CDR3 is 13 residues. Alongside blood RNA obtained from unsorted whole blood, germline DNA was also extracted. TCR beta cDNA came from approximately 540 ng total RNA, primed with a constant-region primer. Each TCR beta library was derived from three nested multiplex PCR rounds that employed slightly modified ARM-PCR. It was with TRBV1-TRBV30 forward primers and a C-beta reverse primer that the first two PCR rounds were run, at roughly 9 cycles each. TCRdb analysed the multiplex PCR reads with MiXCR anew, one entry per CDR3 protein. Of approximately 340,000 distinct CDR3 sequences listed, around three fifths were seen once; the top ten hold about 6.5%.

The clonotype comes from a man aged 40-55 years with primary liver carcinoma and hepatitis B virus infection. The V and J genes are TRBV10-2 and TRBJ2-7; D tentatively reads TRBD1 or TRBD2 (5 bases each). The sample taken for sequencing was peripheral blood. CDR3 sequence: CASSETVGTEQYF. Here the CDR3 DNA reads TGCGCCAGCAGTGAGACGGTAGGGACCGAGCAGTACTTC.